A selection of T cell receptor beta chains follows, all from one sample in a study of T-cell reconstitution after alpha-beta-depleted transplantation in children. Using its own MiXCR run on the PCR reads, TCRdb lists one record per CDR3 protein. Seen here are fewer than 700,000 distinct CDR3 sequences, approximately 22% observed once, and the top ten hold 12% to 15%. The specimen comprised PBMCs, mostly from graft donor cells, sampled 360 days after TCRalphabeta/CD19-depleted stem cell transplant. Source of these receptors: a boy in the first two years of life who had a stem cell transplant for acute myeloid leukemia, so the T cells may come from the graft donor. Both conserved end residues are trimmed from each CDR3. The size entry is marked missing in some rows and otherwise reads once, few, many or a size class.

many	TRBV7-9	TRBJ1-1	ASSFRQGAAEAF
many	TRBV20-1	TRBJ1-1	SARDQQGMNTEAF
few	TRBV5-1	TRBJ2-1	ASSLRPEAGEQF
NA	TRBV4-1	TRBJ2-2	ASSQDRVNGELF
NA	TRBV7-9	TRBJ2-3	ASSLADRAITDTQY
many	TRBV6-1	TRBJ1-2	ASSEAGPYYGYT
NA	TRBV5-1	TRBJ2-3	ASSSTTGSRDTQY
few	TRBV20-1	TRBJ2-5	SAGEEKRGVAKTQY
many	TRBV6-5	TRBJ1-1	ASSYSMGAGGTEAF
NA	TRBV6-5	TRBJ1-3	ASSYQTASGNTIY
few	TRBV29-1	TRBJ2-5	SVGQGRETQY
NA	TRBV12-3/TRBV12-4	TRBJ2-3	ASSSGSSSTDTQY
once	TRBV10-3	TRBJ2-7	AISWDREHEQY
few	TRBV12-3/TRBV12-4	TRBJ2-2	ASRTGLFNTGELF
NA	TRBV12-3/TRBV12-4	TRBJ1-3	ASSPVRAGNTIY
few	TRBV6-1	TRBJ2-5	ASMTGQGETQY
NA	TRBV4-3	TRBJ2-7	ASSHSKQGGTYEQY
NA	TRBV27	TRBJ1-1	ASSFGTDNTEAF
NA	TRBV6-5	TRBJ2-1	ASSYSGGQYNEQF
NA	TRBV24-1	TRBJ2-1	ATSSGLTPDSYNEQF
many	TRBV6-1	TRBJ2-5	ASSKDRGTQY
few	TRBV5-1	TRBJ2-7	ASSPRTPDYEQY
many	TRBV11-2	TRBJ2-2	ASSLLRETGELF
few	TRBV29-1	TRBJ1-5	SVAGGANQPQH
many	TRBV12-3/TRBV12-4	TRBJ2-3	ASSFPGADTQY
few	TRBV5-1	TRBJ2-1	ASSHDSTSYNEQF
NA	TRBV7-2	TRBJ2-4	ASSLVPGQGSIQY
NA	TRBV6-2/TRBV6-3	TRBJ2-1	ASSTGAYNEQF
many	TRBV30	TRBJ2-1	AWRTGHNEQF
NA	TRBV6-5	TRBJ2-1	ASSRRGTGGYNEQF
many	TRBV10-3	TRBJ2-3	ASSRDQGATDTQY
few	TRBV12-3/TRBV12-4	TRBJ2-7	ASSLGRGTNYEQY
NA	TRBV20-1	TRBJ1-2	SARDNRNYGYT